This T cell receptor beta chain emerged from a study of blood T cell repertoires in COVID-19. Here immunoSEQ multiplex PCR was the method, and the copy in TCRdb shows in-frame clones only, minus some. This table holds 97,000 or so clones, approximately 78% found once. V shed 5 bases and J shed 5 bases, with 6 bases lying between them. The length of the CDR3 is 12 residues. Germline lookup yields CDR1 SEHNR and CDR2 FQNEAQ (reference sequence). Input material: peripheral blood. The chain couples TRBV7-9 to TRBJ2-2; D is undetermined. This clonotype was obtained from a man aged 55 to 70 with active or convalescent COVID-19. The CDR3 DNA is TGTGCCAGCAGCCCTCTGACCGGGGAGCTGTTTTTT. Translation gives CASSPLTGELFF.